This passage covers 9 T cell receptor beta chains from one sample sequenced in a study of neurological immune-mediated disorders. Time point described: technical triplicate 1. TCRdb processed the 5' RACE reads anew with MiXCR; each CDR3 protein has one entry. The sample lists about 38,000 distinct CDR3 sequences, 11% occurring once. The sequenced sample was PBMCs. The receptors come from a man aged 55 to 70 with HTLV-1-associated myelopathy (HAM/TSP).

This clonotype has at least ten counts. V usage is TRBV3-1 and J usage is TRBJ2-7, with TRBD1 matching 12 bases. CDR1 is LGHDT, CDR2 YNNKEL, per germline (reference sequence). This CDR3 is built from 15 residues. The V and J ends lost 6 bases and 6 bases, in that order; junction bases with no gene match: 9. CDR3 coding DNA: TGTGCCAGCAGTACGACCGGGACAGGGGGCATCGAGCAGTACTTC. As protein: CASSTTGTGGIEQYF.

In the case of this clonotype: This may stem from a read error, because a much larger clone lies one nucleotide away. The chain couples TRBV19 to TRBJ2-1; TRBD2 matches at 8 bases. V was pared by 4 bases and J by 6 bases, with 8 bases of the junction left unmatched. Germline V lookup: CDR1 LNHDA, CDR2 SQIVND (reference sequence). CDR3 length: 15 amino acids. This CDR3 is CASSNSGGPINEQFF. For the CDR3, the DNA is TGTGCCAGTAGTAACTCGGGAGGGCCCATCAATGAGCAGTTCTTC.

This clonotype was seen repeatedly, ten times or more. V gene TRBV27 combines with J gene TRBJ1-4, with 9 bases aligning to TRBD1. Germline assignment: CDR1 MNHEY and CDR2 SMNVEV (reference sequence). Trimming removed 5 bases from V and 5 bases from J; junction bases left unmatched: 9. The CDR3 totals 16 residues. CDR3 region: CASSANPGQGNEKLFF. The CDR3 nucleotides read TGTGCCAGCAGTGCAAACCCCGGACAGGGGAATGAAAAACTGTTTTTT. Full variable domain (outside the CDR3, taken from reference TRBV27 and TRBJ1-4): EAQVTQNPRYLITVTGKKLTVTCSQNMNHEYMSWYRQDPGLGLRQIYYSMNVEVTDKGDVPEGYKVSRKEKRNFPLILESPSPNQTSLYFCASSANPGQGNEKLFFGSGTQLSVL.

This clonotype occurred many times. DNA of the CDR3: TGTGCCAGCAGCCTGTCGATGAACTACGAGCAGTACTTC. This encodes CASSLSMNYEQYF. J is TRBJ2-7 and V is TRBV3-1, with D hard to call. Looked up from germline, CDR1 is LGHDT and CDR2 is YNNKEL (reference sequence). The V and J ends lost 4 bases and 3 bases respectively, with 10 bases between them. The CDR3 has 13 residues.

This clonotype was counted many times. This chain uses TRBV7-9 with TRBJ1-5; D is ambiguous. CDR3 length: 13 residues. Between the trimmed V and J ends, which lost 1 base and 7 bases, there was a span of 8 bases. The germline V gene has CDR1 SEHNR and CDR2 FQNEAQ (reference sequence). The CDR3 sequence: CASSLGMGQPQHF. The CDR3 nucleotides read TGTGCCAGCAGCTTAGGGATGGGACAGCCCCAGCATTTT.

This clonotype showed up many times. J is TRBJ2-5 and V is TRBV29-1; D is unresolved. Germline-derived CDR1 and CDR2 are SQVTM and ANQGSEA. This CDR3 spans 12 amino acids. Trimming took 1 base from V and 1 from J, leaving 4 bases between them. The CDR3, as DNA: TGCAGCGTTGAAGGTTTCCAAGAGACCCAGTACTTC. It specifies CSVEGFQETQYF.

This clonotype was counted ten times or more. The rearrangement links TRBV5-6 to TRBJ1-1; possible D gene TRBD1, 6 bases. Germline V gene lookup returns CDR1 SGHDT and CDR2 YYEEEE. The CDR3 consists of 16 residues. The V end lost 4 bases, the J end lost 0 bases, and 16 bases lay between the germline ends. The CDR3 region is CASSNLGAHMNTEAFF. The CDR3 coding sequence is TGTGCCAGCAGCAATTTGGGGGCGCACATGAACACTGAAGCTTTCTTT.

In this sample, this clonotype turned up many times. The chain joins TRBV3-1 to TRBJ2-2, with 9 nucleotides matching TRBD2. The length of the CDR3 is 14 residues. The V gene's germline CDR1 is LGHDT and CDR2 YNNKEL (reference sequence). The J segment lost 7 bases and the V segment lost 4 bases, leaving 4 bases of the junction unmatched. The CDR3 DNA is TGTGCCAGCAGCCCGGGACTAGCTGGCGGGGAGCTGTTTTTT. It translates to CASSPGLAGGELFF.

This clonotype was found many times. The J gene is TRBJ2-7, the V gene TRBV6-1; 9 nucleotides align to TRBD1. With 6 bases clipped from V and 2 bases from J, the junction kept 2 bases outside the gene matches. The CDR3 is 13 amino acids. The germline V gene has CDR1 MNHNS and CDR2 SASEGT. The CDR3 is CASRQGAAYEQYF. DNA of the CDR3: TGTGCCAGCAGACAGGGGGCCGCCTACGAGCAGTACTTC.